This T cell receptor (beta chain) was identified during a study of OX40 agonist ivuxolimab in advanced cancers. Sequenced by immunoSEQ multiplex PCR; TCRdb stores in-frame clones only, minus some. The table has around 66,000 clones, approximately 80% seen once; the top ten hold roughly 6.2%. In germline, CDR1 is MNHEY, CDR2 SVGAGI. The CDR3 loop spans 13 amino acids. The V gene end was trimmed by 6 bases and the J gene end by 5 bases; junction bases not matched to a gene: 7. This sample comprised CD4+ or CD8+ T cells sorted from blood, obtained in a trial of the OX40 agonist ivuxolimab. This clonotype was obtained from an adult with an advanced solid tumor such as melanoma, head and neck, liver or kidney cancer. This chain links TRBV6-5 with TRBJ2-7; 7 nucleotides line up with TRBD1. CDR3 amino acids: CASSVTGFDEQYF. In DNA form, the CDR3 reads TGTGCCAGCAGCGTGACAGGGTTCGACGAGCAGTACTTC.